The 4 T cell receptor beta chains reported below all come from one sample, sequenced in a study of T cell changes during pregnancy in multiple sclerosis. Repertoires were generated with immunoSEQ multiplex PCR, while TCRdb's copy carries only in-frame clones and drops some. The data contain roughly 60,000 clones, around nine tenths of them singletons. The specimen comprised peripheral blood, sampled in the second trimester of pregnancy. All receptors come from a female donor with multiple sclerosis, enrolled in a pregnancy study.

The V and J genes are TRBV28 and TRBJ2-3; 8 bases line up with TRBD2. Germline V gives CDR1 MDHEN, CDR2 SYDVKM. Trimming cost V 3 bases and J 4 bases; bases outside gene matches: 9. CDR3 length: 16 amino acids. The DNA for the CDR3 is TGTGCCAGCAGTTTGGGGAGCGGGAGAAGTTCAGATACGCAGTATTTT. Translation gives CASSLGSGRSSDTQYF.

The J gene is TRBJ2-1, the V gene TRBV18; 8 bases align to TRBD2. This CDR3 region has 17 residues. After removal of 1 base from V and 8 bases from J, the junction contained 13 bases not matched to a gene. CDR1 KGHSH and CDR2 LQKENI come from the germline V gene. The CDR3 is CASSPQSGLDNGDEQFF. The CDR3 region has the DNA TGTGCCAGCTCACCACAGTCGGGACTAGATAATGGAGATGAGCAGTTCTTC. Together with reference TRBV18 and TRBJ2-1, the CDR3 gives the full variable domain: NAGVMQNPRHLVRRRGQEARLRCSPMKGHSHVYWYRQLPEEGLKFMVYLQKENIIDESGMPKERFSAEFPKEGPSILRIQQVVRGDSAAYFCASSPQSGLDNGDEQFFGPGTRLTVL.

This sequence joins TRBV7-6 and TRBJ2-3; TRBD2 agrees at 9 bases. Germline CDR1 reads SGHVS; CDR2 reads FNYEAQ. This CDR3 is 16 amino acids long. V gave up 4 bases and J gave up 1 base; unmatched junction bases: 6. CDR3 sequence (DNA): TGTGCCAGCAGCTACCCCATAGCGGGGGGCACAGATACGCAGTATTTT. It translates to CASSYPIAGGTDTQYF. Drawing the rest from reference TRBV7-6 and TRBJ2-3, the complete variable domain is GAGVSQSPRYKVTKRGQDVALRCDPISGHVSLYWYRQALGQGPEFLTYFNYEAQQDKSGLPNDRFSAERPEGSISTLTIQRTEQRDSAMYRCASSYPIAGGTDTQYFGPGTRLTVL.

The J gene is TRBJ1-5, the V gene TRBV6-5; D call uncertain. Germline-derived CDR1 and CDR2 are MNHEY and SVGAGI. The CDR3 extends over 14 amino acids. V was trimmed by 2 bases and J by 6 bases, leaving 11 bases between them. The CDR3 is CASSYGGNGQPQHF. CDR3 nucleotides: TGTGCCAGCAGTTACGGCGGGAACGGTCAGCCCCAGCATTTT.